Below, 24 T cell receptor beta chains from the same sample are listed, as sequenced in a study of blood T cell repertoires in COVID-19. Produced via immunoSEQ multiplex PCR; TCRdb's table is partial and in-frame only. The repertoire includes about 200,000 clones, about 85% of them detected once, and 4.5% to 5% sits in the top ten. The specimen was peripheral blood. These receptors came from an elderly woman with acute or convalescent COVID-19.

The chain couples TRBV4-1 to TRBJ1-1, with D tentatively TRBD1 (5 bases). There are 16 residues in the CDR3. Germline V gene lookup returns CDR1 MGHRA and CDR2 YSYEKL. Trimming cost V 2 bases and J 3 bases, with 16 bases left between them. The CDR3 loop reads CASSQREAGRDTEAFF. The CDR3 bases are TGCGCCAGCAGCCAAAGGGAGGCAGGGAGGGACACTGAAGCTTTCTTT.

This clone appeared a few times. CDR3 coding DNA: TGCAGCGTCCCCGGGACAGCCAACGGGGAGACCCAGTACTTC. The encoded protein is CSVPGTANGETQYF. The chain joins TRBV29-1 to TRBJ2-5; 7 positions match TRBD1. Germline assignment: CDR1 SQVTM and CDR2 ANQGSEA. Trimming removed 6 bases from V and 5 bases from J; junction bases left unmatched: 12. The CDR3 totals 14 residues.

The sample holds one count of this clone. The chain uses TRBV30 and TRBJ1-1, with 7 bases aligning to TRBD1. V trimming: 1 base; J trimming: 4 bases; junction bases outside the gene matches: 12. This CDR3 has 16 amino acids. In germline, CDR1 is GTSNPN, CDR2 SVGIG (reference sequence). CDR3 in amino acids: CAWSGGEGRGSTEAFF. The CDR3 DNA is TGTGCCTGGAGTGGGGGCGAAGGCAGGGGGAGCACTGAAGCTTTCTTT.

This chain uses TRBV2 with TRBJ1-3, with D uncertain. The CDR3 runs to 13 residues. Trimming stripped 4 bases from V and 4 bases from J, with 8 bases between. CDR1 and CDR2 (germline): SNHLY, FYNNEI. For the CDR3, the DNA is TGTGCCAGCAGTGGAGGGAACGGAAACACCATATATTTT. Its protein is CASSGGNGNTIYF. The full variable domain, in which reference TRBV2 and TRBJ1-3 provide the parts outside the CDR3, is EPEVTQTPSHQVTQMGQEVILRCVPISNHLYFYWYRQILGQKVEFLVSFYNNEISEKSEIFDDQFSVERPDGSNFTLKIRSTKLEDSAMYFCASSGGNGNTIYFGEGSWLTVV.

This chain joins TRBV6-6 and TRBJ2-7; D is undetermined. CDR1 MNHNY and CDR2 SVGAGI come from the germline V gene (reference sequence). The CDR3 length is 12 residues. The ends were cut back, 2 bases at V and 12 bases at J, with 14 bases in the middle. The CDR3 sequence is CASSYIPGSGYF. The CDR3 coding sequence is TGTGCCAGCAGTTACATCCCCGGGTCCGGGTACTTC.

The chain is built from TRBV2 and TRBJ2-2; 11 bases agree with TRBD1. The germline V gene encodes CDR1 SNHLY and CDR2 FYNNEI. The CDR3 consists of 15 residues. V trimming: 6 bases; J trimming: 4 bases; junction bases outside the gene matches: 4. The CDR3 DNA is TGTGCCAGCAGAACCGGGACAGGGGGCACCGGGGAGCTGTTTTTT. Translating it yields CASRTGTGGTGELFF.

The J gene is TRBJ2-7, the V gene TRBV6-5; 7 nucleotides line up with TRBD2. Germline trimming cut 6 bases from V and 5 bases from J; bases unmatched to any gene: 13. CDR3 length: 15 residues. Germline V gene lookup returns CDR1 MNHEY and CDR2 SVGAGI. The CDR3 DNA follows: TGTGCCAGCAGACCCTCGCCAGCGGGAATCCACGAGCAGTACTTC. Encoded protein: CASRPSPAGIHEQYF.

The J gene is TRBJ2-7, the V gene TRBV7-2, with D tentatively TRBD1 (6 bases). V dropped 1 base and J dropped 4 bases, with 14 bases sitting between them. This CDR3 has 15 amino acids. Per germline, CDR1 SGHTA and CDR2 FQGNSA. This chain's CDR3 is CASSLGRQVPYEQYF. The CDR3, as DNA: TGTGCCAGCAGCTTAGGGAGACAGGTACCTTACGAGCAGTACTTC.

The rearrangement joins TRBV15 to TRBJ1-2; 7 bases are shared with TRBD1. Germline V gives CDR1 LNHNV, CDR2 YYDKDF (reference sequence). V lost 5 bases and J lost 5; bases outside the gene matches: 5. The CDR3 totals 13 residues. CDR3 amino acids: CATSGGQAYGYTF. In DNA, the CDR3 is TGTGCCACCAGCGGAGGACAGGCGTATGGCTACACCTTC.

This clone appeared a few times. The CDR3 DNA sequence: TGTGCCAGCAGCGTAGGCGCGGCTTATCTCTCTGGGGCCAACGTCCTGACTTTC. Translating gives CASSVGAAYLSGANVLTF. The chain uses TRBV9 and TRBJ2-6; no clear D. Trimming left V 0 bases short and J 0 bases short, with 13 bases between. Looked up from germline, CDR1 is SGDLS and CDR2 is YYNGEE. This CDR3 has 18 amino acids.

The V and J genes are TRBV28 and TRBJ2-1; 12 bases align to TRBD1. CDR3 length: 16 residues. With V trimmed by 5 bases and J by 9 bases, 11 bases remained unmatched. Germline V gene data show CDR1 as MDHEN and CDR2 as SYDVKM. The CDR3 DNA is TGTGCCAGCAGTCCCACTACGGGACAGGGGGCAGGTGAGCAGTTCTTC. Translation gives CASSPTTGQGAGEQFF.

The chain is built from TRBV6-2 or TRBV6-3 and TRBJ1-1; D unresolved. V was cut by 2 bases and J by 8 bases, with 12 bases left in between. The CDR3 contains 13 residues. The germline CDR1 and CDR2 sequences are MNHEY and SVGEGT. The CDR3 DNA sequence: TGTGCCAGCAGTTACGGTACCGGACTAGAAGCTTTCTTT. Amino acids: CASSYGTGLEAFF.

The chain uses TRBV7-2 and TRBJ1-1; 7 positions match TRBD1. The CDR3 consists of 14 residues. J gave up 5 bases and V 5 bases, and 8 bases lay outside the gene matches. Germline V lookup: CDR1 SGHTA, CDR2 FQGNSA. For the CDR3, the DNA is TGTGCCAGCAGCCCGCAAAGGGGGCTTACTGAAGCTTTCTTT. As protein: CASSPQRGLTEAFF.

This rearrangement joins TRBV5-1 to TRBJ1-2, with D tentatively TRBD1 (5 bases). V was cut by 4 bases and J by 2 bases, with 15 bases left in between. The CDR3 is 15 amino acids. The germline V gene encodes CDR1 SGHRS and CDR2 YFSETQ. In nucleotides, the CDR3 is TGCGCCAGCAGCACTCAGGGTCGGGGGAACTATGGCTACACCTTC. This sequence encodes CASSTQGRGNYGYTF.

This clone has just a few counts. The J gene is TRBJ1-3, the V gene TRBV12-3 or TRBV12-4, with D tentatively TRBD1 (6 bases). The V end lost 9 bases, the J end lost 2 bases, and 11 bases lay between the germline ends. The CDR3 length is 13 residues. CDR3: CASRGAAGNTIYF. The CDR3 DNA is TGTGCCAGTCGGGGGGCAGCTGGAAACACCATATATTTT.

The rearrangement joins TRBV10-3 to TRBJ2-5; 8 bases agree with TRBD1. The trim removed 10 bases at V and 3 bases at J, leaving 4 bases unmatched. Germline values: CDR1 ENHRY, CDR2 SYGVKD. This CDR3 region has 12 residues. CDR3 bases: TGTGCCACTTCGGACAGGGAAGAGACCCAGTACTTC. It codes for CATSDREETQYF.

This chain uses TRBV6-4 with TRBJ2-1; 8 bases match TRBD2. Trimming at V came to 4 bases and at J to 0 bases, leaving 5 bases not matched to a gene. CDR3 length: 16 residues. Germline CDR1 and CDR2: MRHNA and SNTAGT. DNA for the CDR3: TGTGCCAGCAGTGGAAAGAGCGGGGGCTCCTACAATGAGCAGTTCTTC. Its protein product is CASSGKSGGSYNEQFF.

This clone was observed a few times. The V and J genes are TRBV10-3 and TRBJ2-1; 8 nucleotides agree with TRBD2. V shed 6 bases, J shed 7 bases, and the junction held 5 bases outside the gene matches. This CDR3 region has 13 residues. CDR1 is ENHRY and CDR2 is SYGVKD in the germline V gene. The CDR3 reads CAIRRLARNEQFF. CDR3 nucleotide sequence: TGTGCCATCAGGAGACTAGCGAGGAATGAGCAGTTCTTC.

The chain is built from TRBV2 and TRBJ1-2; D is perhaps TRBD1 (6 bases). The CDR3 spans 14 residues. CDR1 is SNHLY, CDR2 FYNNEI, per germline. Deletions cut 4 bases from V and 4 bases from J, with 13 bases between. The DNA for the CDR3 is TGTGCCAGCAGTGTTAACAGGGCGATCTATGGCTACACCTTC. This encodes CASSVNRAIYGYTF.

The chain joins TRBV4-1 to TRBJ1-4, with D possibly TRBD1 on 6 matching bases. The V and J ends lost 4 bases and 5 bases respectively, with 14 bases between them. Germline loops: CDR1 MGHRA, CDR2 YSYEKL. CDR3 length: 15 amino acids. The CDR3 loop reads CASSPLGGRNEKLFF. In nucleotides, the CDR3 is TGCGCCAGCAGCCCCTTGGGGGGGCGCAATGAAAAACTGTTTTTT.

CDR3 in amino acids: CASSLAPGQGFRKYF. The CDR3 DNA reads as TGTGCCAGCAGCTTAGCACCGGGACAGGGTTTTCGCAAGTACTTC. This chain uses TRBV7-2 with TRBJ2-7, with TRBD1 identical over 9 bases. This CDR3 region has 15 residues. J lost 11 bases, V lost 0 bases, and 11 bases had no gene match. Per the germline V gene, CDR1 is SGHTA and CDR2 is FQGNSA.

The V and J genes are TRBV11-3 and TRBJ2-1; TRBD1 is a possible D gene (5 bases). This CDR3 comprises 14 residues. V was trimmed by 5 bases and J by 8 bases, leaving 16 bases between them. The germline V gene encodes CDR1 SGHNT and CDR2 YENEEA. Here the CDR3 DNA reads TGTGCCAGCAGCGCTACTCGGCTAGGGGATGAGCAGTTCTTC. As protein: CASSATRLGDEQFF.

The V gene is TRBV18, the J gene TRBJ1-5; D gene unclear. V lost 5 bases and J 4 bases, leaving 9 bases between the germline ends. From germline, CDR1 is KGHSH and CDR2 LQKENI. This CDR3 has 13 residues. CDR3 in amino acids: CASSWRDNQPQHF. The CDR3 DNA sequence: TGTGCCAGCTCATGGAGGGATAATCAGCCCCAGCATTTT.

The chain joins TRBV11-3 to TRBJ2-7, with 7 positions matching TRBD2. The CDR3 totals 13 residues. Germline V gene lookup returns CDR1 SGHNT and CDR2 YENEEA. V gave up 5 bases and J gave up 6 bases; unmatched junction bases: 7. The CDR3 sequence is CASSLEGRGEQYF. In nucleotides, the CDR3 is TGTGCCAGCAGCCTCGAGGGGAGGGGCGAGCAGTACTTC.